This note documents a single T cell receptor (beta chain) sequence. Its target is not known. Since a much larger clone is just one base distant, this may be a read error. CDR1 is SGHRS, CDR2 YFSETQ, per germline. This CDR3 is built from 15 residues. This record comes from a study of CD8 T cells in ankylosing spondylitis. General study results and limits: Those disease-linked clones were CD8+; they were also relatively rare in peripheral blood. It was reported that disease-linked clones were significantly enriched in matched ankylosing spondylitis synovial fluid. Roughly eight highly homologous variants formed a TCR beta motif that appeared characteristic of ankylosing spondylitis blood.

In making TCR beta libraries, quantitative 5'-RACE with molecular barcodes was used. MiXCR was run by TCRdb on the 5' RACE reads, yielding one entry per CDR3 protein. The repertoire holds some 140,000 distinct CDR3 sequences, with about 7% as singletons. This sequence joins TRBV5-1 and TRBJ2-4, with TRBD1 matching over 8 bases. This TCR derives from a female donor with ankylosing spondylitis or in good health (not recorded which). Sequenced sample: blood, either unsorted or a sorted T cell fraction (not recorded which). CDR3 protein: CASSLHPGGENTQYF. The CDR3 DNA reads TGCGCCAGCAGCCTGCATCCAGGGGGCGAAAACACTCAGTACTTC.